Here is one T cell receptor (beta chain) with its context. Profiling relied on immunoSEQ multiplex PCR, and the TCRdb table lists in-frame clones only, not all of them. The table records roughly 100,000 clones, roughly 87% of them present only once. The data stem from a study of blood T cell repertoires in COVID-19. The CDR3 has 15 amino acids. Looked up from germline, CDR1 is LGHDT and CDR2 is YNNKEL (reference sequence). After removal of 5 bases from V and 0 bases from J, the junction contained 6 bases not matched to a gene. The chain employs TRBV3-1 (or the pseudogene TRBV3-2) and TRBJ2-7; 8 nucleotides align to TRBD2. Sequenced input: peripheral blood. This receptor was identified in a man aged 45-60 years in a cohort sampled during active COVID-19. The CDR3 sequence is CASSIWTSSSYEQYF. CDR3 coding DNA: TGTGCCAGCAGCATTTGGACTAGCAGCTCCTACGAGCAGTACTTC.